This is a list of T cell receptor beta chains from one sample in a study of memory CD4+ T cells and cytomegalovirus serostatus. The table came from immunoSEQ multiplex PCR; TCRdb's copy has only in-frame clones and leaves some out. Counted here are approximately 50,000 clones, 70% to 85% occurring once; the ten biggest clones make up approximately 2.6%. Sequencing was performed on memory CD4+ T cells from blood. These receptor sequences come from an adult in good health and CMV-seropositive. Each CDR3 is given with its conserved first and last residue. D genes are given only for firm matches. The listing skips clone size in some rows; elsewhere it reads once, few, many or a size class.

j_call,d_call,clone_size,v_call,cdr3_nt,cdr3_aa
TRBJ2-7,.,.,TRBV30,TGTGCCTGGAGCCCTGGGGGGGCGGCTCCTGCTAAGTACGAGCAGTACTTC,CAWSPGGAAPAKYEQYF
TRBJ1-3,.,.,TRBV15,TGTGCCACCAGCAGAGGGGCAGGGGGAAACACCATATATTTT,CATSRGAGGNTIYF
TRBJ1-2,TRBD1,.,TRBV7-2,TGTGCCAGCAGCGATAGGGGACAGGGGGGCTACACCTTC,CASSDRGQGGYTF
TRBJ1-2,.,.,TRBV2,TGTGCCAGCCGCTTTGGACCGAACTATGGCTACACCTTC,CASRFGPNYGYTF
TRBJ1-4,TRBD1,.,TRBV29-1,TGCAGCGTCGGACAGGGCCGTAATGAAAAACTGTTTTTT,CSVGQGRNEKLFF
TRBJ2-3,TRBD1,.,TRBV15,TGTGCCACCAGCAGAATTCTTCCACAGGGGGCTACAGATACGCAGTATTTT,CATSRILPQGATDTQYF
TRBJ1-1,.,once,TRBV6-5,TGTGCCAGCAGTTACAGCCAGGCGATAAACACTGAAGCTTTCTTT,CASSYSQAINTEAFF
TRBJ1-5,TRBD1,.,TRBV19,TGTGCCAGTAAAAAAAACGGGGGACAGAGCAATCAGCCCCAGCATTTT,CASKKNGGQSNQPQHF
TRBJ2-5,TRBD2,.,TRBV6-6,TGTGCCAGCAGAAAGATAGCGGGGTTATTGGAGACCCAGTACTTC,CASRKIAGLLETQYF
TRBJ2-2,.,.,TRBV29-1,TGCAGCGTTAGTGAGAGCGGCACCGGGGAGCTGTTTTTT,CSVSESGTGELFF
TRBJ2-3,TRBD2,once,TRBV19,TGTGCCAGTAATAGCGGGAGGACAGATACGCAGTATTTT,CASNSGRTDTQYF
TRBJ2-2,TRBD1,.,TRBV19,TGTGCCAGTACACAGGGGGCAGGTGGGGAGCTGTTTTTT,CASTQGAGGELFF
TRBJ1-4,.,once,TRBV18,TGTGCCAGCTCACCAATGGCCCCGGGGAATGAAAAACTGTTTTTT,CASSPMAPGNEKLFF
TRBJ2-5,.,.,TRBV28,TGTGCCAGCAGTTTAAGGAACCAAGAGACCCAGTACTTC,CASSLRNQETQYF
TRBJ2-5,TRBD2,.,TRBV6-5,TGTGCCAGCAGTCCGGGAGGGCCCTTAGAGACCCAGTACTTC,CASSPGGPLETQYF
TRBJ1-1,.,.,TRBV11-2,TGTGCCAGCAGCAAAGAATTGTGGACCGGGGAGGCTTTCTTT,CASSKELWTGEAFF
TRBJ2-1,TRBD2,.,TRBV14,TGTGCCAGCAGCCAAAGGCTAGCGGGAGTGGGAGAGCAGTTCTTC,CASSQRLAGVGEQFF
TRBJ2-1,.,once,TRBV11-2,TGTGCCAGCAGTCAGCTGGCGGCTAGCTCCTACAATGAGCAGTTCTTC,CASSQLAASSYNEQFF
TRBJ2-7,.,.,TRBV21-1,TGTGCCAGCAGCTTAGACACCTCAGGCGAGCAGTACTTC,CASSLDTSGEQYF
TRBJ2-1,.,few,TRBV6-1,TGTGCCAGCAGTGAACAAAGGGAGCAGTTCTTC,CASSEQREQFF
TRBJ2-7,TRBD2,.,TRBV11-2,TGTGCCAGCAGCGCAGTAGCGGGAGAGGCCCTCGAGCAGTACTTC,CASSAVAGEALEQYF
TRBJ2-7,.,.,TRBV27,TGTGCCAGCAGTTTAAGGACGGGAGCGGGCTACGAGCAGTACTTC,CASSLRTGAGYEQYF